A selection of T cell receptor beta chains follows, all from one sample in a study of spatial heterogeneity in lung cancer. In TCRdb, the 5' RACE reads were re-called with MiXCR into one record per CDR3 protein. The data show around 25,000 distinct CDR3 sequences, 8% to 10% seen once. This specimen consisted of PBMCs, obtained at follow-up. The receptors here all came from a male donor with early-stage non-small cell lung cancer. Each CDR3 is given with its conserved first and last residue. D genes are given only for firm matches. For some rows the clone size is stated as once, few or many, or as a class when expanded; others skip it.

D gene,V gene,J gene,clone size,CDR3 protein,CDR3 DNA
.,TRBV3-1,TRBJ2-2,.,CASSQGSGTGELFF,TGTGCCAGCAGCCAAGGGTCCGGGACCGGGGAGCTGTTTTTT
TRBD1,TRBV5-1,TRBJ2-5,many,CASSSDRGLPETQYF,TGCGCCAGCAGCTCTGACAGGGGGCTACCGGAGACCCAGTACTTC
.,TRBV7-2,TRBJ2-1,many,CASSLRSRSYNEQFF,TGTGCCAGCAGCTTACGTAGCAGGTCCTACAATGAGCAGTTCTTC
TRBD2,TRBV6-4,TRBJ2-4,.,CASSQPRGLAGENIQYF,TGTGCCAGCAGCCAACCCCGGGGACTAGCGGGAGAAAACATTCAGTACTTC
TRBD1,TRBV9,TRBJ1-1,many,CASSRTGGLRPTEAFF,TGTGCCAGCAGCCGTACAGGGGGCCTGAGGCCCACTGAAGCTTTCTTT
.,TRBV20-1,TRBJ1-2,.,CSARDRVWGRDYGYTF,TGCAGTGCTAGAGATCGGGTATGGGGTAGGGACTATGGCTACACCTTC
.,TRBV7-2,TRBJ1-6,many,CASTLGYNSPLHF,TGTGCCAGCACCCTTGGTTATAATTCACCCCTCCACTTT
TRBD2,TRBV10-3,TRBJ2-1,many,CAISESIGTSDEQFF,TGTGCCATCAGTGAGTCGATAGGGACTAGCGATGAGCAGTTCTTC
.,TRBV19,TRBJ1-1,many,CASIVRGGTEAFF,TGTGCCAGTATTGTCAGAGGAGGGACTGAAGCTTTCTTT
.,TRBV16,TRBJ2-3,many,CASSQYGAPSTDTQYF,TGTGCCAGCAGCCAATATGGGGCTCCTAGCACAGATACGCAGTATTTT
.,TRBV7-2,TRBJ2-6,many,CASSLEKGDHSGANVLTF,TGTGCCAGCAGCTTAGAAAAGGGGGATCACTCTGGGGCCAACGTCCTGACTTTC
.,TRBV28,TRBJ2-7,few,CASSLLSRSYEQYF,TGTGCCAGCAGTTTATTAAGCCGTTCCTACGAGCAGTACTTC
.,TRBV29-1,TRBJ2-5,many,CSSSKGEETQYF,TGCAGCTCCAGCAAGGGGGAAGAGACCCAGTACTTC
.,TRBV28,TRBJ1-2,few,CASSPGQSNYGYTF,TGTGCCAGCAGCCCCGGACAGAGCAACTATGGCTACACCTTC
.,TRBV6-5,TRBJ2-5,many,CASSYSTGTQYF,TGTGCCAGCAGTTACTCGACGGGGACCCAGTACTTC
TRBD2,TRBV4-2,TRBJ2-7,few,CASSQKTSVEYEQYF,TGTGCCAGCAGCCAAAAGACTAGCGTGGAGTACGAGCAGTACTTC
.,TRBV6-5,TRBJ1-1,many,CASSYSSWTSKAFF,TGTGCCAGCAGTTACTCGAGCTGGACTTCCAAAGCTTTCTTT